This TCR beta chain came from a study of cytomegalovirus exposure and HLA in healthy donors. Notes on the study in general: Cytomegalovirus status was reportedly diagnosed by the classifier with high specificity and sensitivity. It was confirmed in vitro that a few of the CMV-associated chains were specific for CMV antigens.

TCRdb's copy holds only in-frame clones and misses some; the assay was immunoSEQ multiplex PCR. The sample lists about 57,000 clones, 89% occurring once. Points on this clone: Its antigen is still unknown.

The CDR3 is 15 amino acids. The germline V gene encodes CDR1 SGHVS and CDR2 FQNEAQ. J gave up 6 bases and V 3 bases, and 8 bases lay outside the gene matches. Donors came from a validation cohort of about 110 subjects, distinct from the first 666-subject cohort. What was sequenced was PBMCs. The source of this sequence is a woman aged 18-29 years in good health and CMV-seronegative. The rearrangement links TRBV7-8 to TRBJ1-1; 9 positions agree with TRBD1. For the CDR3, the DNA is TGTGCCAGCAGCTTTAGGACAGGGGACGCGGCTGAAGCTTTCTTT. Protein: CASSFRTGDAAEAFF.